Presented here are 10 T cell receptor beta chains from one specimen sequenced in a study of T cell repertoires in cytomegalovirus infection. MiXCR, run by TCRdb on the reads, gives a single entry per CDR3 protein. In the table there are 490,000 or so distinct CDR3 sequences, around 11% of which are singletons. The sequencing sample was made of PBMCs. These receptors were collected from a human donor in good health (CMV status not recorded). Some clones in this sample may be carry-over from other donors' samples.

This clonotype occurred many times. V and J are TRBV9 and TRBJ2-3; 15 bases fit TRBD2. There are 17 residues in the CDR3. Trimming removed 1 base from V and 4 bases from J; junction bases left unmatched: 4. From germline, CDR1 is SGDLS and CDR2 YYNGEE. For the CDR3, the DNA is TGTGCCAGCAGCGTACACCGGACTAGCGGGGGGGCAGATACGCAGTATTTT. It codes for CASSVHRTSGGADTQYF.

This clonotype was seen only a few times. V gene TRBV24-1 combines with J gene TRBJ2-2, with TRBD1 matching 10 bases. The CDR3 contains 19 residues. Germline CDR1 reads KGHDR; CDR2 reads SFDVKD. V shed 5 bases and J 0 bases; nucleotides not matched to a gene: 11. The CDR3 DNA is TGTGCCACCAGTGCCTTTAGGACAGGGGGTCCCCCGAACACCGGGGAGCTGTTTTTT. Its protein product is CATSAFRTGGPPNTGELFF.

This clonotype was observed at least ten times. The V and J genes are TRBV5-1 and TRBJ2-7; 7 nucleotides align to TRBD2. The germline V gene encodes CDR1 SGHRS and CDR2 YFSETQ. The CDR3 spans 12 residues. Unmatched junction bases numbered 5, after V lost 4 bases and J lost 7 bases. This CDR3 is CASSPLGGEQYF. The CDR3 DNA follows: TGCGCCAGCAGCCCGTTGGGGGGGGAGCAGTACTTC. Based on the CDR3 plus reference TRBV5-1 and TRBJ2-7, the full variable domain is KAGVTQTPRYLIKTRGQQVTLSCSPISGHRSVSWYQQTPGQGLQFLFEYFSETQRNKGNFPGRFSGRQFSNSRSEMNVSTLELGDSALYLCASSPLGGEQYFGPGTRLTVT.

There are many counts of this clonotype. The chain employs TRBV6-5 and TRBJ1-2, with unresolved D. The CDR3 totals 15 residues. Germline-derived CDR1 and CDR2 are MNHEY and SVGAGI. Deletions cut 2 bases from V and 2 bases from J, with 12 bases between. DNA for the CDR3: TGTGCCAGCAGTTACCGAGGGAATGGGAACTATGGCTACACCTTC. This codes for CASSYRGNGNYGYTF.

On this clonotype: Given a much more abundant clone one base away, this may be a read error. The chain is built from TRBV25-1 and TRBJ2-7, with a weak D call TRBD1 (7 bases). This CDR3 is built from 14 residues. Germline CDR1 MGHDK, CDR2 SYGVNS. V lost 2 bases and J 5 bases, leaving 13 bases between the germline ends. The CDR3 protein is CASSEKARGDEQYF. CDR3 nucleotide sequence: TGTGCCAGCAGTGAAAAAGCCAGGGGGGACGAGCAGTACTTC.

This clonotype was recorded many times. The chain has TRBV7-3 and TRBJ2-3; D perhaps matches TRBD2 (5 bases). The germline V and J ends were trimmed by 3 bases and 6 bases, with 16 bases remaining between them. The CDR3 is made up of 15 amino acids. Germline CDR1 and CDR2: SGHTA and FQGTGA. CDR3 sequence reads: CASSFAASSGDTQYF. The CDR3 DNA reads as TGTGCCAGCAGCTTCGCGGCATCCTCGGGGGATACGCAGTATTTT.

This clonotype was detected ten times or more. The rearrangement links TRBV20-1 to TRBJ2-2, with D unclear. CDR3 size: 18 residues. Trimming shortened V by 3 bases and J by 0 bases, and 20 bases separated the two germline ends. The germline V gene has CDR1 DFQATT and CDR2 SNEGSKA (reference sequence). CDR3 bases: TGCAGTGCTAGCGGTCTTGATACGCCCGTATCGAACACCGGGGAGCTGTTTTTT. Amino acid sequence: CSASGLDTPVSNTGELFF.

This clonotype occurred a few times. This chain links TRBV20-1 with TRBJ2-2; the match to TRBD2 covers 10 bases. Germline V CDR1 and CDR2: DFQATT, SNEGSKA (reference sequence). The CDR3 contains 14 residues. Trimming removed 5 bases from V and 3 bases from J; junction bases left unmatched: 3. The CDR3: CSASSGSYTGELFF. CDR3 nucleotide sequence: TGCAGTGCTTCTAGCGGGAGTTACACCGGGGAGCTGTTTTTT.

Many counts were recorded for this clonotype. The chain couples TRBV7-2 to TRBJ2-1, with 9 nucleotides matching TRBD2. V trimming: 6 bases; J trimming: 6 bases; junction bases outside the gene matches: 9. From germline, CDR1 is SGHTA and CDR2 FQGNSA. The CDR3 consists of 15 residues. CDR3 in amino acids: CASREWGSGGNEQFF. CDR3 DNA: TGTGCCAGCAGAGAATGGGGTAGCGGGGGCAATGAGCAGTTCTTC.

This clonotype was seen repeatedly, ten times or more. This chain uses TRBV7-9 with TRBJ1-2, with D unresolved. Germline V gene data show CDR1 as SEHNR and CDR2 as FQNEAQ (reference sequence). The ends were cut back, 6 bases at V and 2 bases at J, with 10 bases in the middle. There are 13 residues in the CDR3. The CDR3 loop is CASRSDGNYGYTF. The CDR3, as DNA: TGTGCCAGCAGATCGGACGGAAACTATGGCTACACCTTC.